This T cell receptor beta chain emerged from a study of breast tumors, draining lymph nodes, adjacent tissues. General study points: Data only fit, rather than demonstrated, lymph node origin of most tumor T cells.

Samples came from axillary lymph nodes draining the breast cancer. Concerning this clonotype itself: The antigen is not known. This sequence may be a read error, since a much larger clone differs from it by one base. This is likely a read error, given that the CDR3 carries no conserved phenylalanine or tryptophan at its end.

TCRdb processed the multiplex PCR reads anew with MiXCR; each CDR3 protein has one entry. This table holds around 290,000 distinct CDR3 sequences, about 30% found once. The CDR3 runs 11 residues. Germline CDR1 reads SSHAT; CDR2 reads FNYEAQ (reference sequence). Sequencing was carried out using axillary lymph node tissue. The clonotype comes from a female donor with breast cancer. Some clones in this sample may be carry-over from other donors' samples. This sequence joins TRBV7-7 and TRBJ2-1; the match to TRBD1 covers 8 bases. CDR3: CASSTGGQQFS. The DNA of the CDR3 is TGTGCTAGCAGTACAGGGGGGCAACAGTTCTCC.